This T cell receptor beta chain stems from a study of early T cells in non-severe SARS-CoV-2 infection. Study-level information: Sequencing used unsorted whole-blood bulk RNA, so chains lack pairing.

Researchers attached unique molecular identifiers to individual cDNA molecules. TCRdb ran MiXCR on the 5' RACE reads and lists one entry per CDR3 protein. This repertoire shows 20,000 to 25,000 distinct CDR3 sequences, roughly 4.5% found once; its top ten account for roughly 15%. This clonotype rates as medium-sized. Its specificity is unknown. Study-level findings and limits: VDJdb matching favored anti-spike CD8 responses, missing private and CD4 specificities.

The sequencing sample was made of whole blood. The TCR was taken from an adult who was a healthcare worker with PCR-confirmed SARS-CoV-2 infection or an uninfected control (not recorded which).

The CDR3, as DNA: TGTGCCAGCAGCCCGGGGAGGCCGGCTAAGGAGCAGTACTTC. Encoded protein: CASSPGRPAKEQYF. The V gene is TRBV9, the J gene TRBJ2-7; a weak D match, TRBD2 (6 bases). V lost 4 bases to trimming and J lost 7 bases, with 18 bases between them. CDR3 length equals 14 residues. CDR1 and CDR2 (germline): SGDLS, YYNGEE.